This TCR beta chain was found in a study of radiotherapy plus CTLA-4 blockade in lung cancer. Study at large: There were objective responses in 18% of patients, and around 30% had disease control. Study-wide results and caveats: Radiotherapy plus ipilimumab was followed by expansion in blood of tumor-derived TCR clones. Per reports, early blood T cell clone dynamics, plus interferon-beta, forecast response most strongly.

Some clones are missing from TCRdb's copy, which holds only in-frame ones; the method was immunoSEQ multiplex PCR. The table lists over 75,000 clones, about four fifths of them singletons. Remarks on this clone: Its antigen is not identified.

Material: peripheral blood, obtained from a patient treated with radiotherapy plus ipilimumab. The TCR sequence derives from a human donor with non-small cell lung cancer who had stable disease on radiotherapy plus ipilimumab.

The CDR3 DNA sequence: TGTGCCAGCAGCCTGAAAAGCGTCGACAGCTGGGGGGCCAAAAACATTCAGTACTTC. Its protein is CASSLKSVDSWGAKNIQYF. The V gene is TRBV28, the J gene TRBJ2-4, with D possibly called TRBD1 or TRBD2 (5 bases each). The CDR3 has 19 amino acids. The V end lost 6 bases, the J end lost 1 base, and 25 bases lay between the germline ends. CDR1 and CDR2 from the germline V gene are MDHEN and SYDVKM.